The sequence of this T cell receptor (beta chain) was determined in a study of technical replicates of blood from a handful of donors. Germline CDR1 MRHNA, CDR2 SNTAGT. The CDR3 covers 16 residues. V was pared by 2 bases and J by 2 bases, with 7 bases of the junction left unmatched. The repertoire was sequenced with immunoSEQ multiplex PCR; TCRdb's copy has only in-frame clones and lacks some. Among about 82,000 clones listed, just under 95% were seen once. The chain couples TRBV6-4 to TRBJ2-3; the match to TRBD2 covers 7 bases. The source material was T cells isolated from PBMCs. This receptor was identified in a human donor in good health. The CDR3 region is CASSDQLSGDTDTQYF. The CDR3 nucleotides read TGTGCCAGCAGTGACCAGTTAAGCGGGGACACAGATACGCAGTATTTT.